The rows below give T cell receptor beta chains drawn from one sample of a study of blood T cell repertoires in COVID-19. Clones were sequenced by immunoSEQ multiplex PCR, and TCRdb holds only the in-frame ones, with some missing. The sample shows a few hundred thousand clones, about 80% of them seen only once. Sequencing was done on a sample of peripheral blood. The receptors were gathered from a man older than 75 with acute or convalescent COVID-19. The CDR3 runs from the conserved cysteine through the conserved F or W. The D gene is left open where the match is weak. Clone size is not always given. Where it is, it says once, few, many or a class for expanded clones.

abundance	j_gene	v_gene	d_gene	CDR3aa	CDR3nt
.	TRBJ2-3	TRBV6-4	TRBD2	CASSGGLAGGRPDTQYF	TGTGCCAGCAGTGGGGGACTAGCGGGAGGTAGGCCAGATACGCAGTATTTT
.	TRBJ1-1	TRBV28	TRBD1	CASRSGTGLEAFF	TGTGCCAGCAGATCCGGGACAGGGTTGGAAGCTTTCTTT
.	TRBJ2-2	TRBV10-1	TRBD1	CASSPTPGQGTGELFF	TGCGCCAGCAGTCCGACCCCGGGACAGGGAACCGGGGAGCTGTTTTTT
.	TRBJ2-3	TRBV6-5	TRBD2	CASSRGLASTQYF	TGTGCCAGCAGCCGGGGACTAGCTAGCACGCAGTATTTT
.	TRBJ2-3	TRBV2	TRBD1	CASSGDRVRADTQYF	TGTGCCAGCAGCGGGGACAGGGTGCGGGCAGATACGCAGTATTTT
.	TRBJ2-1	TRBV7-9	TRBD2	CASDAGDSFSNEQFF	TGTGCCAGCGATGCGGGGGATAGTTTTAGTAATGAGCAGTTCTTC
.	TRBJ2-7	TRBV7-9	TRBD1	CASSSLPGQGASFYEQYF	TGTGCCAGCAGCTCGTTACCGGGACAGGGGGCTAGCTTTTACGAGCAGTACTTC
.	TRBJ2-1	TRBV6-5	.	CASRPDWRGNEQFF	TGTGCCAGCAGACCTGACTGGCGTGGCAATGAGCAGTTCTTC
.	TRBJ1-6	TRBV5-4	.	CASSRDRTSSYNSPLHF	TGTGCCAGCAGCCGCGACAGAACCAGCTCCTATAATTCACCCCTCCACTTT
.	TRBJ2-7	TRBV3-1/TRBV3-2	TRBD1	CASSQGGTVIPYEQYF	TGTGCCAGCAGCCAAGGTGGGACAGTCATCCCCTACGAGCAGTACTTC
.	TRBJ1-3	TRBV7-8	.	CASSAGRTPNSGNTIYF	TGTGCCAGCAGCGCGGGTCGGACCCCCAACTCTGGAAACACCATATATTTT
.	TRBJ2-7	TRBV6-5	TRBD1	CASSKDRGGNEQYF	TGTGCCAGCAGCAAGGACAGGGGTGGCAACGAGCAGTACTTC
few	TRBJ1-1	TRBV7-8	.	CASSPSRGRDTEAFF	TGTGCCAGCAGCCCATCCCGGGGGAGAGACACTGAAGCTTTCTTT
.	TRBJ1-1	TRBV18	.	CASSQGALWTEAFF	TGTGCCAGCTCACAAGGGGCCCTTTGGACTGAAGCTTTCTTT
.	TRBJ2-7	TRBV11-2	.	CASSFVQGTYEQYF	TGTGCCAGCAGCTTTGTCCAGGGAACCTACGAGCAGTACTTC
.	TRBJ1-3	TRBV7-9	.	CASSRRGTQGASGNTIYF	TGTGCCAGCAGCCGTCGCGGCACACAGGGAGCCTCTGGAAACACCATATATTTT
.	TRBJ2-1	TRBV7-9	.	CASSLIEGNEQFF	TGTGCCAGCAGCTTAATCGAGGGCAATGAGCAGTTCTTC
.	TRBJ1-1	TRBV5-1	.	CASSLQVVSTEAFF	TGCGCCAGCAGCTTACAGGTAGTAAGTACTGAAGCTTTCTTT